Here is one T cell receptor (beta chain) with its context. No antigen is known for it. This entry is derived from a study of lymphopenia after photon versus proton radiotherapy. The study, taken as a whole, reports: After the lymphocyte nadir, photon-treated repertoires showed oligoclonal expansion, especially of CD8+ Temra cells. Better survival with proton therapy was suggested as possible, not demonstrated. Photon-treated patients lost naive T cells and TCR diversity; proton-treated stayed stable.

The assay was immunoSEQ multiplex PCR, and TCRdb's table has in-frame clones only and misses some. The sample lists some 70,000 clones, about 89% occurring once. This CDR3 contains 18 residues. V was trimmed by 7 bases and J by 0 bases, leaving 22 bases between them. Germline-derived CDR1 and CDR2 are LNHDA and SQIVND (reference sequence). This sequence was found in a man older than 75 with esophageal cancer. V gene TRBV19 combines with J gene TRBJ1-3; D is unclear. Sequenced material: peripheral blood, taken from a patient treated with proton-based radiotherapy. For the CDR3, the DNA is TGTGCCAGTACCCTGGGCCCCCCACAGCGAATCTCTGGAAACACCATATATTTT. Translation: CASTLGPPQRISGNTIYF.